This T cell receptor (beta chain) is from a study of molecular identifiers for immune sequencing clone quantification. The germline CDR1 and CDR2 sequences are SGHTA and FQGNSA. V lost 1 base to trimming and J lost 5 bases, with 3 bases between them. The CDR3 sequence is 12 residues long. This clonotype was detected ten times or more. MiXCR, run by TCRdb on the PCR reads, gives a single entry per CDR3 protein. The table lists about half a million distinct CDR3 sequences, about a quarter of them singletons, with roughly 0.77% in the top ten. This chain uses TRBV7-2 with TRBJ2-1; no clear D. The sequenced sample consisted of naive CD8+ T cells from blood, with Jurkat cell RNA spiked in. Subset: FACS-sorted CD8+CD4-CCR7+CD45RA+ naive T cells. The source of this sequence is a human donor in good health. Some libraries in this study had Jurkat cell RNA spiked in. The CDR3 coding sequence is TGTGCCAGCAGCTTAGTGGACAATGAGCAGTTCTTC. Translation: CASSLVDNEQFF. Full variable domain (missing parts from reference TRBV7-2 and TRBJ2-1): GAGVSQSPSNKVTEKGKDVELRCDPISGHTALYWYRQSLGQGLEFLIYFQGNSAPDKSGLPSDRFSAERTGGSVSTLTIQRTQQEDSAVYLCASSLVDNEQFFGPGTRLTVL.